The TCR beta chain under discussion was sequenced for a study of cytomegalovirus exposure and HLA in healthy donors. The CDR3 runs to 16 residues. TCRdb's table, derived via immunoSEQ multiplex PCR, lists solely in-frame clones and lacks some. This table holds some 160,000 clones, approximately 89% found once. A 120-subject validation cohort, separate from the approximately 610-subject first cohort, supplied the donors. This clonotype was obtained from a man aged 18 to 29 in good health and CMV-seronegative. Sequenced material: PBMCs. The rearrangement joins TRBV21-1 to TRBJ1-5; the table's D call, TRBD1, has no DNA check behind it. TRBV21-1 is described as a pseudogene. The CDR3 bases are TGTGCCAGCAGCACGCGAACAGGGTGCAGCAATCAGCCCCAGCATTTT. This sequence encodes CASSTRTGCSNQPQHF.